The clone carrying this TCR beta chain was picked up a small number of times. Its matching antigen is unknown. These data originate in a study of regulatory T cells in long-lasting Graves disease. Sample time point: persistent/refractory GD, antithyroid drugs over 5 years with positive TRAb. From PBMCs, RNA was extracted and then used to make the TCR library. Collection of peripheral blood (roughly 9 milliliters) was done using EDTA tubes. According to the study, TCR beta libraries were built with iRepertoire HTBI primers and CDR3-region Arm-PCR. TCRdb itself ran the multiplex PCR reads through MiXCR, one entry per CDR3 protein. In the table there are a few hundred thousand distinct CDR3 sequences, under 25% of which are singletons. General study results and limits: TRBV28 was favored in persistent disease, as were TRBJ1-2 and TRBJ2-5. Limited samples may have lowered accuracy.

There are 15 residues in the CDR3. With 6 bases removed from V and 3 bases from J, the gap between germline ends came to 14 bases. CDR1 and CDR2 (germline): MNHNS, SASEGT. This receptor was taken from a female donor with Graves disease. The material sequenced was peripheral blood mononuclear cells (PBMCs), taken when the disease was refractory, from a patient treated with antithyroid drugs. This sequence joins TRBV6-1 and TRBJ2-2; no reliable D call. The DNA of the CDR3 is TGTGCCAGCAGGGGCGTCCCGGTGGACACCGGGGAGCTGTTTTTT. Residues: CASRGVPVDTGELFF.